The 18 T cell receptor beta chains listed next were all sequenced from one sample in a study of cytomegalovirus exposure and HLA in healthy donors. PCR was performed using 60 Vbeta and 13 Jbeta primers. Produced via immunoSEQ multiplex PCR; TCRdb's table is partial and in-frame only. Among 90,000 to 100,000 clones listed, about 62% were seen once. Source material: PBMCs. The receptor set was obtained from a man aged 25-45 years in good health and CMV-seronegative.

This clone was counted between two and nine times. V usage is TRBV7-9 and J usage is TRBJ1-5; no clear D gene. V was shortened by 1 base and J by 6 bases, with 7 bases between the two germline ends. The CDR3 is 13 amino acids. Germline assignment: CDR1 SEHNR and CDR2 FQNEAQ (reference sequence). In nucleotides, the CDR3 is TGTGCCAGCAGCTTAGATCGGAGTCAGCCCCAGCATTTT. As protein: CASSLDRSQPQHF.

This chain connects TRBV7-9 to TRBJ1-2; D unresolved. The CDR3 length is 11 residues. The V gene's germline CDR1 is SEHNR and CDR2 FQNEAQ (reference sequence). This chain's CDR3 is CVSGSNYGYTF. CDR3 sequence (DNA): TGTGTCTCAGGTTCTAACTATGGCTACACCTTC.

The chain is built from TRBV7-2 and TRBJ1-2; a weak D match, TRBD1 (5 bases). CDR3 size: 13 residues. Trimming took off 5 bases at V and 8 bases at J, with 15 bases between the two ends. Germline V gene lookup returns CDR1 SGHTA and CDR2 FQGNSA. The CDR3 DNA reads as TGTGCCAGCAGCGTTGGAAGACAGAACGGCTACACCTTC. It yields the protein CASSVGRQNGYTF.

The gene calls are TRBV4-2 and TRBJ2-3; the match to TRBD1 covers 8 bases. Germline V gene lookup returns CDR1 LGHNA and CDR2 YNFKEQ. The CDR3 is 15 residues long. V gave up 3 bases and J gave up 6 bases; unmatched junction bases: 8. This CDR3 is CASSHQGQVWDTQYF. DNA of the CDR3: TGTGCCAGCAGCCATCAGGGACAGGTGTGGGATACGCAGTATTTT.

The chain has TRBV11-2 and TRBJ1-4; TRBD1 aligns across 10 bases. The junction had 3 bases not matched to a gene; V was cut back by 1 base and J by 10 bases. Germline assignment: CDR1 SGHAT and CDR2 FQNNGV. There are 14 residues in the CDR3. The CDR3 here is CASSLVGQGRKLFF. DNA for the CDR3: TGTGCCAGCAGCTTAGTGGGACAGGGGCGAAAACTGTTTTTT.

The rearrangement uses TRBV4-1 and TRBJ1-1; the D is unclear. The length of the CDR3 is 13 residues. The germline V gene encodes CDR1 MGHRA and CDR2 YSYEKL. V was clipped by 2 bases and J by 5 bases, with 9 bases between them. The CDR3 protein is CASSQPDGTEAFF. Here the CDR3 DNA reads TGCGCCAGCAGCCAACCTGACGGGACTGAAGCTTTCTTT.

The chain has TRBV28 and TRBJ2-3, with 9 bases matching TRBD2. Germline CDR1 MDHEN, CDR2 SYDVKM. This CDR3 region has 16 residues. The ends lost 2 bases at V and 2 bases at J; junction bases unmatched: 5. Here the CDR3 reads CASSLGTSSTTDTQYF. Here the CDR3 DNA reads TGTGCCAGCAGTTTAGGGACTAGCTCAACCACAGATACGCAGTATTTT.

The chain uses TRBV19 and TRBJ2-5; D call uncertain. The J call may be in error: the DNA end matches TRBJ2-7 better. CDR1 is LNHDA, CDR2 SQIVND, per germline (reference sequence). CDR3 length: 11 residues. The CDR3 sequence: CASSSYYEQYF. The CDR3 coding sequence is TGTGCCAGTAGTAGTTACTACGAGCAGTACTTC.

The chain uses TRBV7-6 and TRBJ2-2, with 10 nucleotides matching TRBD2. V was clipped by 2 bases and J by 1 base; unmatched bases: 10. The germline CDR1 and CDR2 sequences are SGHVS and FNYEAQ. This CDR3 comprises 19 residues. DNA of the CDR3: TGTGCCAGCAGCTTAAGACCCTCCACTAGCGGGGTGAACACCGGGGAGCTGTTTTTT. Translating gives CASSLRPSTSGVNTGELFF.

The J gene is TRBJ1-1, the V gene TRBV10-3; tentatively, D is TRBD1 (6 bases). The V end lost 7 bases, the J end lost 4 bases, and 19 bases lay between the germline ends. Germline V lookup: CDR1 ENHRY, CDR2 SYGVKD. This CDR3 region has 15 residues. The CDR3 here is CAIKQQGRGGTEAFF. The CDR3, as DNA: TGTGCCATCAAACAACAGGGTCGGGGCGGCACTGAAGCTTTCTTT.

V is TRBV18 and J is TRBJ2-1; perhaps TRBD2 as D (6 bases). Germline CDR1 KGHSH, CDR2 LQKENI. This CDR3 contains 16 residues. V gave up 6 bases and J gave up 4 bases, with 19 bases separating them. CDR3 sequence (DNA): TGTGCCAGCTCGCGGGACTCCCCGCCACCTTACAATGAGCAGTTCTTC. It is translated as CASSRDSPPPYNEQFF.

The rearrangement joins TRBV27 to TRBJ1-6; D is undetermined. Looked up from germline, CDR1 is MNHEY and CDR2 is SMNVEV (reference sequence). CDR3 length: 14 residues. Deletions cut 8 bases from V and 5 bases from J, with 13 bases between. In nucleotides, the CDR3 is TGTGCCAGCGGGGAGACGGTAGATAATTCACCCCTCCACTTT. Translating gives CASGETVDNSPLHF.

This chain joins TRBV6-4 and TRBJ2-2, with D unclear. This CDR3 is built from 16 residues. CDR1 MRHNA and CDR2 SNTAGT come from the germline V gene. V was clipped by 6 bases and J by 4 bases, with 18 bases between them. CDR3 nucleotide sequence: TGTGCCAGCAGGAAGACGACTGGCTCCCTCACCGGGGAGCTGTTTTTT. Translating it yields CASRKTTGSLTGELFF.

The J gene is TRBJ1-6, the V gene TRBV4-1; 7 bases are shared with TRBD1. Germline CDR1 is MGHRA and CDR2 is YSYEKL. This CDR3 is 16 amino acids long. Trimming took 6 bases from V and 2 from J; bases not matched to a gene: 7. The CDR3 loop reads CASRSQGTAYNSPLHF. Here the CDR3 DNA reads TGCGCCAGCAGGAGCCAGGGGACAGCCTATAATTCACCCCTCCACTTT.

This clone has more than one count but fewer than ten. The chain has TRBV9 and TRBJ2-7, with TRBD2 matching over 7 bases. This CDR3 is built from 15 residues. The germline gives CDR1 SGDLS, CDR2 YYNGEE. Unmatched junction bases numbered 8, after V lost 0 bases and J lost 5 bases. The CDR3 nucleotides are TGTGCCAGCAGCGTAGGGGGGGGACGCCCGGACGAGCAGTACTTC. It translates to CASSVGGGRPDEQYF.

This clone was seen more than once but under ten times. The chain couples TRBV9 to TRBJ2-7; TRBD1 might be the D (6 bases). The length of the CDR3 is 13 residues. Germline CDR1 and CDR2: SGDLS and YYNGEE. V was trimmed by 0 bases and J by 6 bases, leaving 10 bases between them. CDR3 sequence: CASSVAQGLEQYF. CDR3 in DNA: TGTGCCAGCAGCGTAGCACAGGGTCTCGAGCAGTACTTC.

This clone came up a few times. The rearrangement uses TRBV4-2 and TRBJ1-2; the match to TRBD1 covers 7 bases. After removal of 5 bases from V and 2 bases from J, the junction contained 5 bases not matched to a gene. The CDR3 is 14 amino acids. Germline loops: CDR1 LGHNA, CDR2 YNFKEQ. In DNA, the CDR3 is TGTGCCAGCAGCGCTCCACAGGGGAACTATGGCTACACCTTC. Its translation is CASSAPQGNYGYTF.

The CDR3 reads CAWTAGTAFEAFF. The CDR3 DNA reads TGTGCCTGGACCGCCGGGACAGCATTTGAAGCTTTCTTT. The J gene is TRBJ1-1, the V gene TRBV30, with 7 bases that match TRBD1. The germline gives CDR1 GTSNPN, CDR2 SVGIG (reference sequence). Trimming removed 4 bases from V and 7 bases from J; junction bases left unmatched: 9. The CDR3 is made up of 13 amino acids.